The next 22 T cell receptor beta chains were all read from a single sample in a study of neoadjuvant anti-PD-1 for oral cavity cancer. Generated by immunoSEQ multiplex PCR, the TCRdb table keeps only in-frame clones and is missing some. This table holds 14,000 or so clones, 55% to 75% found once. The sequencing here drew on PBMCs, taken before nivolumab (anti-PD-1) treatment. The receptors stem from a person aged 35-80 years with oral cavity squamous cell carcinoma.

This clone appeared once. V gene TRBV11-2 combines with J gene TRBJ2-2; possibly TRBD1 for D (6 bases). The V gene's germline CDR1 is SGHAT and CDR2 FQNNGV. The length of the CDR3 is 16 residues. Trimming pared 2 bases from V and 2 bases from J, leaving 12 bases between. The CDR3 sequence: CASSLYLDRNTGELFF. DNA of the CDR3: TGTGCCAGCAGCTTATACCTGGACAGAAACACCGGGGAGCTGTTTTTT.

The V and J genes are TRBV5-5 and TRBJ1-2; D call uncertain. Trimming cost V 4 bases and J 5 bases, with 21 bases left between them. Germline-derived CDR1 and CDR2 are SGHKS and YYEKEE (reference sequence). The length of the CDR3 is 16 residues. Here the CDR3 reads CASSQTLPPLPYGYTF. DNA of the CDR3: TGTGCCAGCAGCCAGACCTTACCACCCCTTCCTTATGGCTACACCTTC.

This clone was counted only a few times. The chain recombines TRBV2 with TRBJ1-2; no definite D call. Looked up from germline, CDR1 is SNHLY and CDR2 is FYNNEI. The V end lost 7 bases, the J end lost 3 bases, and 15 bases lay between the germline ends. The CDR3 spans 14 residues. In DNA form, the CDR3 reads TGTGCCAGCATCCTTGCCAGTGGGGACTATGGCTACACCTTC. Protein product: CASILASGDYGYTF.

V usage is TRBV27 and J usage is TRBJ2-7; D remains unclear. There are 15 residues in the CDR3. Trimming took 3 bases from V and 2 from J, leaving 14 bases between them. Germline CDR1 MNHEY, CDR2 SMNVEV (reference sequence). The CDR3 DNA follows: TGTGCCAGCAGTTTTGGCGCCCAGTTAACCTACGAGCAGTACTTC. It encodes CASSFGAQLTYEQYF.

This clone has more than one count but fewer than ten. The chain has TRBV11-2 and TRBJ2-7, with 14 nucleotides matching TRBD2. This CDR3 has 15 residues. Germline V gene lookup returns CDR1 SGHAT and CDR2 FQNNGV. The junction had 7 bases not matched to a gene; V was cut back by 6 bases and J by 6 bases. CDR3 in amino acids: CASRIPGLAGVEQYF. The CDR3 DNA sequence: TGTGCCAGCAGAATACCGGGACTAGCGGGAGTCGAGCAGTACTTC. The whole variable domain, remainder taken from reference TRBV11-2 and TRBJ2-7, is EAGVAQSPRYKIIEKRQSVAFWCNPISGHATLYWYQQILGQGPKLLIQFQNNGVVDDSQLPKDRFSAERLKGVDSTLKIQPAKLEDSAVYLCASRIPGLAGVEQYFGPGTRLTVT.

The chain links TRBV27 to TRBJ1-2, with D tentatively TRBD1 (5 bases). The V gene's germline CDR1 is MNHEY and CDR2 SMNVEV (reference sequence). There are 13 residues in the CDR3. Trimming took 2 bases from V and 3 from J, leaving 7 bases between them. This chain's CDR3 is CASSLQGDYGYTF. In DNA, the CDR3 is TGTGCCAGCAGTTTACAGGGTGACTATGGCTACACCTTC.

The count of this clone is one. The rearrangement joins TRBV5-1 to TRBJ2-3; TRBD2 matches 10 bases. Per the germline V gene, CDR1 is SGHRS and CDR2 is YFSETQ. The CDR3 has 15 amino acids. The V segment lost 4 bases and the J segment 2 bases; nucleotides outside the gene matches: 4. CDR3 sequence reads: CASSASGRVTDTQYF. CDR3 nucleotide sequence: TGCGCCAGCAGCGCTAGCGGGAGAGTCACAGATACGCAGTATTTT.

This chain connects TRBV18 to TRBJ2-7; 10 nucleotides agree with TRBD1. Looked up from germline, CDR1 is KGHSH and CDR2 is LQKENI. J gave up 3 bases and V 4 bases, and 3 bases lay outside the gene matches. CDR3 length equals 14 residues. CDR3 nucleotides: TGTGCCAGCTCACGGACAGGGGGGGACTACGAGCAGTACTTC. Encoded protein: CASSRTGGDYEQYF.

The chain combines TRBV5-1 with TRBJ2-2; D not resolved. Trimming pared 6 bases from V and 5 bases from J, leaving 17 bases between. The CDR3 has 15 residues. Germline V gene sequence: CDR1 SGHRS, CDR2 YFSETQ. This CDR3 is CASTNTQATTGELFF. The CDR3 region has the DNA TGCGCCAGCACTAACACGCAGGCGACTACCGGGGAGCTGTTTTTT.

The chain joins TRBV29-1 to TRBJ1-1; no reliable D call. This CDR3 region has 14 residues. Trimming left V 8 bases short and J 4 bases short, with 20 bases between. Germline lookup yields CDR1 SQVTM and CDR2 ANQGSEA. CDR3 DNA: TGCAGCCTAACACCGAGTGGGCTGGGCACTGAAGCTTTCTTT. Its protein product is CSLTPSGLGTEAFF.

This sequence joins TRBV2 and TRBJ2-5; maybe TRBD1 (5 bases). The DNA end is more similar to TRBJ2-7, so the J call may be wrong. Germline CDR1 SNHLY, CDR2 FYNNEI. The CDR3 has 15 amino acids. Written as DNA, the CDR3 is TGTGCCAGCAGTGAAGTAGGGGTTCGAGACTACGAGCAGTACTTC. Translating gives CASSEVGVRDYEQYF.

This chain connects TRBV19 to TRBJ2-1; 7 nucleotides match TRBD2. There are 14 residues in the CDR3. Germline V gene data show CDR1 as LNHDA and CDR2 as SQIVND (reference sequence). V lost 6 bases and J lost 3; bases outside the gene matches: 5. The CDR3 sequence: CASRTTSSYNEQFF. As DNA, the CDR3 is TGTGCCAGTAGAACGACTAGCAGCTACAATGAGCAGTTCTTC. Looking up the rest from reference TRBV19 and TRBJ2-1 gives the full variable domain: DGGITQSPKYLFRKEGQNVTLSCEQNLNHDAMYWYRQDPGQGLRLIYYSQIVNDFQKGDIAEGYSVSREKKESFPLTVTSAQKNPTAFYLCASRTTSSYNEQFFGPGTRLTVL.

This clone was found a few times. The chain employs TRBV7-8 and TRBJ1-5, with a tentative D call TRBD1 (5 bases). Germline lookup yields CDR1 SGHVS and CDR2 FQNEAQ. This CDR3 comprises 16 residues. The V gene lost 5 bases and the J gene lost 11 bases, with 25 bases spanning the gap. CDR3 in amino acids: CASSTQVRGRRGTQHF. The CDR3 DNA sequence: TGTGCCAGCAGCACCCAGGTCCGGGGCCGTCGGGGGACCCAGCATTTT.

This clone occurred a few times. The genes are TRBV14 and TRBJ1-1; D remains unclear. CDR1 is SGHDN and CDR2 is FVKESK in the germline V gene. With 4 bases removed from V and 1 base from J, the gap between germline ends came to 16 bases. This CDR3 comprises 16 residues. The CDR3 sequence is CASSPHLNMGNTEAFF. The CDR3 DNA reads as TGTGCCAGCAGCCCCCACCTGAACATGGGGAACACTGAAGCTTTCTTT.

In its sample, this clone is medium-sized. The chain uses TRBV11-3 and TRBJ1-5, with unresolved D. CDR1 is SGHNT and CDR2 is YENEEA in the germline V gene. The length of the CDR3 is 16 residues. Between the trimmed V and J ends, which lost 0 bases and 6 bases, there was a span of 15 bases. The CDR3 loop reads CASSLDWNQPIQPQHF. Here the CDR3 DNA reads TGTGCCAGCAGCTTAGATTGGAACCAACCAATTCAGCCCCAGCATTTT. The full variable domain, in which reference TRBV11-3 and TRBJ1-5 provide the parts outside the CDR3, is EAGVVQSPRYKIIEKKQPVAFWCNPISGHNTLYWYLQNLGQGPELLIRYENEEAVDDSQLPKDRFSAERLKGVDSTLKIQPAELGDSAVYLCASSLDWNQPIQPQHFGDGTRLSIL.

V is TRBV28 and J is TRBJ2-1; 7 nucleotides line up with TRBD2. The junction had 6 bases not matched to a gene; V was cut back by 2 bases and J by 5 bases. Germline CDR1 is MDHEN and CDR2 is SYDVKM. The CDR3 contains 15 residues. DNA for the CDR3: TGTGCCAGCAGTTTAAACGGGGGAGGGGACAATGAGCAGTTCTTC. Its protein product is CASSLNGGGDNEQFF.

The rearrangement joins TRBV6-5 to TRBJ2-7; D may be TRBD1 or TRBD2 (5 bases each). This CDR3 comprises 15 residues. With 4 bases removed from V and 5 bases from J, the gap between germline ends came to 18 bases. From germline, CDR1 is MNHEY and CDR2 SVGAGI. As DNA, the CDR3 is TGTGCCAGCAGTTCCTTCTGGGGCGCGGGCAACGAGCAGTACTTC. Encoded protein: CASSSFWGAGNEQYF.

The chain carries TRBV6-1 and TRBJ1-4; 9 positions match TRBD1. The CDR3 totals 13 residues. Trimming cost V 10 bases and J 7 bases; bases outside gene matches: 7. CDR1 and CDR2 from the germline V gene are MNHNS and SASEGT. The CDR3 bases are TGTGCCACCAACAGGGGGCGGAGTGAAAAACTGTTTTTT. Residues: CATNRGRSEKLFF.

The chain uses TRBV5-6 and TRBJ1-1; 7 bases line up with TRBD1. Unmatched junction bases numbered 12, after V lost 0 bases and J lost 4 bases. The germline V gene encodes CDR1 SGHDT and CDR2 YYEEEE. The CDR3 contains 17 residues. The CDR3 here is CASSLAVGGLFGTEAFF. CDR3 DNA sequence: TGTGCCAGCAGCTTGGCCGTAGGGGGCCTTTTTGGCACTGAAGCTTTCTTT.

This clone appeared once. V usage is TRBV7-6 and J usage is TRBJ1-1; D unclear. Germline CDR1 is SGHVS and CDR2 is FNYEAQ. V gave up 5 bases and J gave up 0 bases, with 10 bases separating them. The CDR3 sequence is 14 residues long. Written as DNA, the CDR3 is TGTGCCAGCAGCCCCAAAAGTGTGAACACTGAAGCTTTCTTT. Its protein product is CASSPKSVNTEAFF. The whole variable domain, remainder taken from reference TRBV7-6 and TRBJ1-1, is GAGVSQSPRYKVTKRGQDVALRCDPISGHVSLYWYRQALGQGPEFLTYFNYEAQQDKSGLPNDRFSAERPEGSISTLTIQRTEQRDSAMYRCASSPKSVNTEAFFGQGTRLTVV.

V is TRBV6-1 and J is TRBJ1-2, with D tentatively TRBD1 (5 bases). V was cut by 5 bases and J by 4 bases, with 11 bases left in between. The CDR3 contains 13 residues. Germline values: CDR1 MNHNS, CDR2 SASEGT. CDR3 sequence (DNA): TGTGCCAGCAGTCTGGACAAGTTCTATGGCTACACCTTC. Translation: CASSLDKFYGYTF.

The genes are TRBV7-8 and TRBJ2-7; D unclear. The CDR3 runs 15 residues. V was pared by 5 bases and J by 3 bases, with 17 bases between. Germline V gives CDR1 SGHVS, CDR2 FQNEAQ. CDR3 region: CASSQPRARIYEQYF. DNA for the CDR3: TGTGCCAGCAGCCAGCCTCGGGCAAGAATCTACGAGCAGTACTTC.